These 30 T cell receptor beta chains were all obtained from the same sample, sequenced in a study of shared clonotypes between healthy human individuals. TCRdb's table, derived via immunoSEQ multiplex PCR, lists solely in-frame clones and lacks some. The data show roughly 2,500,000 clones, roughly 93% seen once. Sequencing was done on a sample of naive CD4+ T cells from PBMCs. Sample subset: CD45RA+ positively selected. These receptors originate from a man between 18 and 35 years old in good health. Some clones in this sample may be carry-over from other donors' samples.

The chain uses TRBV6-6 and TRBJ2-1, with 10 bases that match TRBD2. V lost 8 bases to trimming and J lost 5 bases; unmatched junction nucleotides: 3. The germline gives CDR1 MNHNY, CDR2 SVGAGI (reference sequence). The CDR3 runs to 13 residues. The CDR3 DNA reads TGTGCCAGCCGACTAGCGGGCCACAATGAGCAGTTCTTC. It yields the protein CASRLAGHNEQFF.

The chain couples TRBV4-1 to TRBJ1-5; no reliable D call. V was cut by 0 bases and J by 2 bases, with 5 bases left in between. Germline CDR1 MGHRA, CDR2 YSYEKL. This CDR3 region has 14 residues. CDR3 sequence (DNA): TGCGCCAGCAGCCAAGAAGAGCGCAATCAGCCCCAGCATTTT. Translating it yields CASSQEERNQPQHF.

This clone was seen only once. Within the sample, other DNA sequences also encode this same CDR3. The genes are TRBV28 and TRBJ2-7; D gene ambiguous. CDR3 length: 14 residues. V was clipped by 2 bases and J by 3 bases, with 11 bases between them. CDR1 and CDR2 (germline): MDHEN, SYDVKM. CDR3 in DNA: TGTGCCAGCAGTTTAGGTCCTAGTGGCTACGAGCAGTACTTC. It yields the protein CASSLGPSGYEQYF.

The chain carries TRBV5-1 and TRBJ2-1; 8 positions agree with TRBD1. Germline assignment: CDR1 SGHRS and CDR2 YFSETQ. The CDR3 is 19 residues long. Trimming cost V 1 base and J 3 bases; bases outside gene matches: 15. The CDR3: CASSLSPNAKTGVYNEQFF. CDR3 sequence (DNA): TGCGCCAGCAGCTTGTCCCCCAACGCGAAGACAGGGGTCTACAATGAGCAGTTCTTC.

This clone was recorded once. CDR3 coding DNA: TGCGCCAGCAGCCAAGACCTGTCGGGGGGCGGGTATGGCTACACCTTC. Protein sequence: CASSQDLSGGGYGYTF. The chain is built from TRBV4-3 and TRBJ1-2; a weak D match, TRBD1 (6 bases). CDR3 length: 16 residues. Germline CDR1 and CDR2: LGHNA and YSLEER. V was cut by 0 bases and J by 5 bases, with 16 bases left in between.

This chain links TRBV9 with TRBJ2-3; D might be TRBD1 (5 bases). CDR3 length: 14 residues. CDR1 is SGDLS, CDR2 YYNGEE, per germline. V lost 0 bases to trimming and J lost 6 bases, with 11 bases between them. CDR3 loop: CASSVGLGQDTQYF. Written as DNA, the CDR3 is TGTGCCAGCAGCGTAGGTCTGGGGCAGGATACGCAGTATTTT.

The chain combines TRBV14 with TRBJ1-2, with D possibly matching TRBD1 (6 bases). Germline V gives CDR1 SGHDN, CDR2 FVKESK. The CDR3 is 15 residues long. Trimming removed 4 bases at V and 7 bases at J, with 19 bases between. In DNA, the CDR3 is TGTGCCAGCAGCCGAGCAGGGGCGGCAGTTACTGGCTACACCTTC. It yields the protein CASSRAGAAVTGYTF.

The genes are TRBV7-7 and TRBJ2-1; D unresolved. The germline gives CDR1 SSHAT, CDR2 FNYEAQ (reference sequence). There are 13 residues in the CDR3. Trimming pared 1 base from V and 9 bases from J, leaving 10 bases between. The CDR3 DNA is TGTGCCAGCAGCTTAGGAAGCCCCGGTGAGCAGTTCTTC. Encoded protein: CASSLGSPGEQFF.

The rearrangement links TRBV28 to TRBJ1-1; no reliable D call. Germline V gene data show CDR1 as MDHEN and CDR2 as SYDVKM. The CDR3 loop spans 14 amino acids. V lost 3 bases and J lost 10, with 18 bases in between. The CDR3 spells CASSLRVNFLRAFF. The CDR3, as DNA: TGTGCCAGCAGTTTGAGGGTTAATTTTCTCCGAGCTTTCTTT.

The rearrangement uses TRBV5-6 and TRBJ2-3, with TRBD2 identical over 10 bases. After removal of 2 bases from V and 6 bases from J, the junction contained 9 bases not matched to a gene. The germline gives CDR1 SGHDT, CDR2 YYEEEE. CDR3 length equals 16 residues. CDR3 nucleotides: TGTGCCAGCAGCTTCTTTCTAGCGGGAGCTGGGGATACGCAGTATTTT. It translates to CASSFFLAGAGDTQYF.

This chain links TRBV6-5 with TRBJ1-3; a weak D match, TRBD1 (6 bases). Between the trimmed V and J ends, which lost 6 bases and 0 bases, there was a span of 12 bases. Germline assignment: CDR1 MNHEY and CDR2 SVGAGI. The CDR3 is 15 residues long. DNA for the CDR3: TGTGCCAGCAGGGGAAGGGGGAGCTCTGGAAACACCATATATTTT. This sequence encodes CASRGRGSSGNTIYF.

CDR3 nucleotide sequence: TGTGCCATCAGTGAGTTCGGACAGCAAGAGACCCAGTACTTC. Translated: CAISEFGQQETQYF. The chain carries TRBV10-3 and TRBJ2-5; TRBD1 is a possible D gene (6 bases). Germline loops: CDR1 ENHRY, CDR2 SYGVKD. Trimming removed 1 base from V and 2 bases from J, with 8 bases in between. This CDR3 has 14 residues.

Notes on this clone: Different DNA sequences within this sample yield the same CDR3. The rearrangement joins TRBV10-3 to TRBJ2-1; 11 bases align to TRBD2. CDR3 length: 15 residues. CDR1 is ENHRY, CDR2 SYGVKD, per germline. With V trimmed by 0 bases and J by 7 bases, 2 bases remained unmatched. The CDR3 sequence: CAISESSGRVNEQFF. CDR3 in DNA: TGTGCCATCAGTGAGTCTAGCGGGAGGGTTAATGAGCAGTTCTTC.

This chain joins TRBV5-1 and TRBJ2-7, with TRBD1 matching over 10 bases. There are 18 residues in the CDR3. V was clipped by 1 base and J by 4 bases; unmatched bases: 14. Germline values: CDR1 SGHRS, CDR2 YFSETQ. CDR3 protein: CASSLWPRTGQGRYEQYF. Written as DNA, the CDR3 is TGCGCCAGCAGCTTGTGGCCTAGGACGGGACAGGGGAGATACGAGCAGTACTTC.

This clone was counted once. The chain has TRBV2 and TRBJ2-3; 15 positions match TRBD2. The V segment lost 8 bases and the J segment 0 bases; nucleotides outside the gene matches: 9. Per germline, CDR1 SNHLY and CDR2 FYNNEI. This CDR3 comprises 18 residues. The DNA for the CDR3 is TGTGCCAGCTCTTCCGGGACTAGCGGGAGGTCTAGCACAGATACGCAGTATTTT. Its translation: CASSSGTSGRSSTDTQYF.

The genes are TRBV7-8 and TRBJ2-7; 8 bases align to TRBD1. Trimming removed 0 bases from V and 5 bases from J; junction bases left unmatched: 6. Germline-derived CDR1 and CDR2 are SGHVS and FQNEAQ. This CDR3 has 15 residues. In DNA form, the CDR3 reads TGTGCCAGCAGCTTAGCGAGGACAGGGTTTGACGAGCAGTACTTC. This gives the protein CASSLARTGFDEQYF.

The rearrangement uses TRBV27 and TRBJ2-7, with 10 bases aligning to TRBD1. In germline, CDR1 is MNHEY, CDR2 SMNVEV (reference sequence). This CDR3 is built from 16 residues. The V gene end was trimmed by 7 bases and the J gene end by 3 bases; junction bases not matched to a gene: 12. The CDR3 region is CASTPYPGQGSYEQYF. Here the CDR3 DNA reads TGTGCCAGCACCCCTTATCCGGGACAGGGGAGCTACGAGCAGTACTTC.

This chain uses TRBV5-4 with TRBJ1-4; 10 positions agree with TRBD1. After removal of 4 bases from V and 0 bases from J, the junction contained 3 bases not matched to a gene. CDR3 length: 16 amino acids. CDR1 SGHNT and CDR2 YYREEE come from the germline V gene (reference sequence). Here the CDR3 reads CASSQGQGATNEKLFF. CDR3 coding DNA: TGTGCCAGCAGCCAAGGACAGGGGGCAACTAATGAAAAACTGTTTTTT.

The chain carries TRBV30 and TRBJ2-3; D is ambiguous. With 0 bases removed from V and 8 bases from J, the gap between germline ends came to 15 bases. The CDR3 consists of 14 residues. The germline gives CDR1 GTSNPN, CDR2 SVGIG (reference sequence). CDR3 coding DNA: TGTGCCTGGAGTGTGACGGGTGGCCGCGTTACGCAGTATTTT. It specifies CAWSVTGGRVTQYF.

The chain has TRBV5-8 and TRBJ1-1; maybe TRBD1 (6 bases). Per the germline V gene, CDR1 is SGHTS and CDR2 is YDEGEE. There are 15 residues in the CDR3. V lost 4 bases, J lost 5 bases, and 18 bases lay in between. CDR3 protein: CASSIGGGYITEAFF. The DNA of the CDR3 is TGTGCCAGCAGCATAGGAGGGGGGTATATTACTGAAGCTTTCTTT.

The V and J genes are TRBV28 and TRBJ2-1, with 13 bases matching TRBD2. The CDR3 has 15 amino acids. The V segment lost 6 bases and the J segment 7 bases; nucleotides outside the gene matches: 6. Germline-derived CDR1 and CDR2 are MDHEN and SYDVKM. CDR3 sequence (DNA): TGTGCCAGCAGGGAACTAGCGGGAGGGGGGAATGAGCAGTTCTTC. Protein sequence: CASRELAGGGNEQFF.

The chain is built from TRBV5-1 and TRBJ2-3; D might be TRBD1 (5 bases). V was clipped by 0 bases and J by 0 bases, with 11 bases between them. The CDR3 length is 16 residues. Germline CDR1 reads SGHRS; CDR2 reads YFSETQ. The CDR3 region is CASSLGLGDSTDTQYF. As DNA, the CDR3 is TGCGCCAGCAGCTTGGGCCTAGGGGATAGCACAGATACGCAGTATTTT. The variable domain in full, completed from reference TRBV5-1 and TRBJ2-3, reads KAGVTQTPRYLIKTRGQQVTLSCSPISGHRSVSWYQQTPGQGLQFLFEYFSETQRNKGNFPGRFSGRQFSNSRSEMNVSTLELGDSALYLCASSLGLGDSTDTQYFGPGTRLTVL.

This chain uses TRBV7-9 with TRBJ2-1, with D perhaps TRBD1 or TRBD2 (5 bases each). CDR3 length: 15 residues. CDR1 and CDR2 from the germline V gene are SEHNR and FQNEAQ (reference sequence). Trimming took off 3 bases at V and 4 bases at J, with 13 bases between the two ends. This CDR3 reads CASSFWDAMYNEQFF. CDR3 DNA sequence: TGTGCCAGCAGCTTTTGGGACGCCATGTACAATGAGCAGTTCTTC.

The DNA for the CDR3 is TGCGCCAGCAGCTTTGTGGGGGCCGGGGAGACCCAGTACTTC. This gives the protein CASSFVGAGETQYF. The chain has TRBV5-1 and TRBJ2-5; D may be TRBD1 (6 bases). The CDR3 has 14 amino acids. Germline CDR1 reads SGHRS; CDR2 reads YFSETQ. Trimming cost V 2 bases and J 5 bases, with 13 bases left between them.

The chain combines TRBV19 with TRBJ2-1; the D is unclear. The CDR3 covers 13 residues. V was shortened by 4 bases and J by 1 base, with 5 bases between the two germline ends. Germline V gene lookup returns CDR1 LNHDA and CDR2 SQIVND (reference sequence). The CDR3 here is CASSTFSYNEQFF. The CDR3 coding sequence is TGTGCCAGTAGTACGTTTTCCTACAATGAGCAGTTCTTC.

This rearrangement joins TRBV28 to TRBJ1-4; D ambiguous. Trimming removed 4 bases from V and 5 bases from J, with 11 bases in between. The CDR3 covers 14 residues. Germline V lookup: CDR1 MDHEN, CDR2 SYDVKM. CDR3 DNA sequence: TGTGCCAGCAGTTACCCGGGCCGCAATGAAAAACTGTTTTTT. Its translation is CASSYPGRNEKLFF.

The chain joins TRBV5-6 to TRBJ1-1; tentatively, D is TRBD1 (5 bases). CDR3 length: 13 residues. V lost 9 bases and J 8 bases, leaving 20 bases between the germline ends. Per germline, CDR1 SGHDT and CDR2 YYEEEE. As DNA, the CDR3 is TGTGCCACTAAGACAACGAAGGGGATCGAAGCTTTCTTT. It specifies CATKTTKGIEAFF. The entire variable domain, with the rest obtained from reference TRBV5-6 and TRBJ1-1, is as follows: DAGVTQSPTHLIKTRGQQVTLRCSPKSGHDTVSWYQQALGQGPQFIFQYYEEEERQRGNFPDRFSGHQFPNYSSELNVNALLLGDSALYLCATKTTKGIEAFFGQGTRLTVV.

The chain is built from TRBV9 and TRBJ2-1, with no clear D. Trimming shortened V by 4 bases and J by 1 base, and 9 bases separated the two germline ends. Per germline, CDR1 SGDLS and CDR2 YYNGEE. This CDR3 contains 14 residues. The CDR3 sequence: CASSPEPSYNEQFF. CDR3 nucleotides: TGTGCCAGCAGCCCGGAGCCTTCCTACAATGAGCAGTTCTTC. Based on the CDR3 plus reference TRBV9 and TRBJ2-1, the full variable domain is DSGVTQTPKHLITATGQRVTLRCSPRSGDLSVYWYQQSLDQGLQFLIQYYNGEERAKGNILERFSAQQFPDLHSELNLSSLELGDSALYFCASSPEPSYNEQFFGPGTRLTVL.

The chain employs TRBV5-1 and TRBJ2-7; the D call may be TRBD1 or TRBD2 (5 bases each). V was shortened by 7 bases and J by 1 base, with 15 bases between the two germline ends. The CDR3 has 14 amino acids. Germline values: CDR1 SGHRS, CDR2 YFSETQ. The CDR3 sequence: CASRRDGASYEQYF. As DNA, the CDR3 is TGCGCCAGCCGCCGGGACGGGGCTTCCTACGAGCAGTACTTC. The variable domain in full, completed from reference TRBV5-1 and TRBJ2-7, reads KAGVTQTPRYLIKTRGQQVTLSCSPISGHRSVSWYQQTPGQGLQFLFEYFSETQRNKGNFPGRFSGRQFSNSRSEMNVSTLELGDSALYLCASRRDGASYEQYFGPGTRLTVT.

The gene calls are TRBV2 and TRBJ1-1, with TRBD1 matching 8 bases. Germline V gives CDR1 SNHLY, CDR2 FYNNEI. The CDR3 totals 14 residues. Trimming removed 5 bases from V and 2 bases from J; junction bases left unmatched: 4. This CDR3 reads CASSLQGGNTEAFF. The CDR3, as DNA: TGTGCCAGCAGTTTACAGGGGGGAAACACTGAAGCTTTCTTT.